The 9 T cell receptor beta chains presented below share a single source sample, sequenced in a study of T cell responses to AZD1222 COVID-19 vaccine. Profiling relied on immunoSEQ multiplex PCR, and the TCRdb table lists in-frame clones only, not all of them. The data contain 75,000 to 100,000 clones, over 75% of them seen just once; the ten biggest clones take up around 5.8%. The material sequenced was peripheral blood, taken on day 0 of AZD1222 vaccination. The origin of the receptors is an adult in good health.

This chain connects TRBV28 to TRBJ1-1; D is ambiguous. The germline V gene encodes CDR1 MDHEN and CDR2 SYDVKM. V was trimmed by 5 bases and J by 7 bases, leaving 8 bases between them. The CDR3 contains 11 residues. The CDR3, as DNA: TGTGCCAGCAGTGCCCCAGGTGAAGCTTTCTTT. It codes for CASSAPGEAFF.

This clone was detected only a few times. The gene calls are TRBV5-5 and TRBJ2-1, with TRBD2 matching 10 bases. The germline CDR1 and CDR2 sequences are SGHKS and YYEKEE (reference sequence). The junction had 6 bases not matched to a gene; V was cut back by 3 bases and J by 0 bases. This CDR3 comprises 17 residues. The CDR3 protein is CASSSFTSGVSYNEQFF. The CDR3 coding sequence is TGTGCCAGCAGCTCATTTACTAGCGGGGTCTCCTACAATGAGCAGTTCTTC.

CDR3 loop: CAISSSGRAAYEQFF. In DNA form, the CDR3 reads TGTGCCATCAGTAGTAGCGGGAGGGCCGCTTATGAGCAGTTCTTC. The V and J genes are TRBV10-3 and TRBJ2-1; the match to TRBD2 covers 11 bases. The V and J ends lost 5 bases and 8 bases, in that order; junction bases with no gene match: 8. The CDR3 spans 15 residues. Germline V gene data show CDR1 as ENHRY and CDR2 as SYGVKD.

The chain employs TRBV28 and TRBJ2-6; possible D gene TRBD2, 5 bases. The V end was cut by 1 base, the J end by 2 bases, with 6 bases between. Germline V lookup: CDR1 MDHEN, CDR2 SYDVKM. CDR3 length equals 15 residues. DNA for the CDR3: TGTGCCAGCAGTTTATCGGAGGCTGGGGCCAACGTCCTGACTTTC. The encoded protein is CASSLSEAGANVLTF.

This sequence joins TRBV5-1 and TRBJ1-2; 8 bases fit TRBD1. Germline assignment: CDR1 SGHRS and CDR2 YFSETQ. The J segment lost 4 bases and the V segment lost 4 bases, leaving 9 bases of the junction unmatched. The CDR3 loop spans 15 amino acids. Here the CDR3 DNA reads TGCGCCAGCAGCCCACCGACAGGGGTTGGCTATGGCTACACCTTC. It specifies CASSPPTGVGYGYTF.

The CDR3 spells CASSPRQGRDEQYF. CDR3 DNA: TGTGCCAGTAGCCCTAGACAGGGCCGCGACGAGCAGTACTTC. The rearrangement uses TRBV19 and TRBJ2-7, with 7 bases identical to TRBD1. V was pared by 6 bases and J by 5 bases, with 10 bases of the junction left unmatched. Looked up from germline, CDR1 is LNHDA and CDR2 is SQIVND (reference sequence). The CDR3 spans 14 residues.

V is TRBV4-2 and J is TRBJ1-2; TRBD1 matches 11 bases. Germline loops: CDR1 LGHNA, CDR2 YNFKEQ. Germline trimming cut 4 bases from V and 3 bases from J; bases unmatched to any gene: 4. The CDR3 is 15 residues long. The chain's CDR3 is CASSRSGQGDYGYTF. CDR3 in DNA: TGTGCCAGCAGCCGCTCGGGACAGGGGGACTATGGCTACACCTTC.

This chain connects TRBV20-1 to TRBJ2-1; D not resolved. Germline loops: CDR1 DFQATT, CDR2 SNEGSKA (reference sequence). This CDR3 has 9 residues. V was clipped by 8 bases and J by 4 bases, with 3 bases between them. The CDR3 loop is CSKYNEQFF. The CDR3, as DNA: TGCAGTAAGTACAATGAGCAGTTCTTC.

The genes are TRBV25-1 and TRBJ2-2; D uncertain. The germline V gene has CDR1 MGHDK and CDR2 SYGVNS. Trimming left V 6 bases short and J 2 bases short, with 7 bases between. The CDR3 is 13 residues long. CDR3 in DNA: TGTGCCAGCAGCGAACCTAACACCGGGGAGCTGTTTTTT. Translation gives CASSEPNTGELFF.